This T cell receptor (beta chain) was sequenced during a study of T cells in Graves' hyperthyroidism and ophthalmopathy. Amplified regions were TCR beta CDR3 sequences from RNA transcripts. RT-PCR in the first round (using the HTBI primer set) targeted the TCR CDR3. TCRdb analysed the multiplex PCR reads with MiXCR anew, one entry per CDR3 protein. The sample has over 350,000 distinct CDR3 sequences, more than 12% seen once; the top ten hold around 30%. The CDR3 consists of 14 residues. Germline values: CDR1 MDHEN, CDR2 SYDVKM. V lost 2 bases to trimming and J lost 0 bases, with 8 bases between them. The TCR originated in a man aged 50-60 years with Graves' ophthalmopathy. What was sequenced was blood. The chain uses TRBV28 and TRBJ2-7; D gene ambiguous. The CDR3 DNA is TGTGCCAGCAGTTTAAGGGTTCCCTCCTACGAGCAGTACTTC. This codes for CASSLRVPSYEQYF. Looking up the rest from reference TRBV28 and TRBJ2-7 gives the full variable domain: DVKVTQSSRYLVKRTGEKVFLECVQDMDHENMFWYRQDPGLGLRLIYFSYDVKMKEKGDIPEGYSVSREKKERFSLILESASTNQTSMYLCASSLRVPSYEQYFGPGTRLTVT.